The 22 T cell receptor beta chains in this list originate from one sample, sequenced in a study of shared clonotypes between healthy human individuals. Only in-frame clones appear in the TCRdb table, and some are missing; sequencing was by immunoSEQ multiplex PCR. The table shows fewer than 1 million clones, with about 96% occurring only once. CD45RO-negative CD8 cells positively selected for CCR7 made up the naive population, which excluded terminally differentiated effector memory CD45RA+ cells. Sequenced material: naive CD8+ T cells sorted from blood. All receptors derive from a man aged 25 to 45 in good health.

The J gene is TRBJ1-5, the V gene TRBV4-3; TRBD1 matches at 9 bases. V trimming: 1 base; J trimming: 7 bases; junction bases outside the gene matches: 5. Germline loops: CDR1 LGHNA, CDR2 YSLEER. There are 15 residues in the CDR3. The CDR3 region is CASSQVQGARQPQHF. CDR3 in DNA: TGCGCCAGCAGCCAAGTACAGGGGGCAAGGCAGCCCCAGCATTTT.

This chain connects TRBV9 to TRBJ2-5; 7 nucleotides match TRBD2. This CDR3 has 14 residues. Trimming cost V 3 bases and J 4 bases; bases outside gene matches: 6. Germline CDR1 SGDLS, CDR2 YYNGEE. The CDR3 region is CASSAREWVETQYF. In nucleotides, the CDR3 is TGTGCCAGCAGCGCGCGGGAGTGGGTAGAGACCCAGTACTTC.

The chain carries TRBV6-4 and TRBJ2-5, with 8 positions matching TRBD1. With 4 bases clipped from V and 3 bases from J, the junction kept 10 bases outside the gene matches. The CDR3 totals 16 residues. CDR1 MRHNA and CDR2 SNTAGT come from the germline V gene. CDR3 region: CASSGLDRAVEETQYF. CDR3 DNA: TGTGCCAGCAGTGGTTTGGACAGGGCGGTGGAAGAGACCCAGTACTTC.

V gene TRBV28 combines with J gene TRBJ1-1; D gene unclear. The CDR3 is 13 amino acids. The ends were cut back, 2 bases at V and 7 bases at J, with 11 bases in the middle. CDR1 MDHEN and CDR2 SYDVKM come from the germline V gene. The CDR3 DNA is TGTGCCAGCAGTTTAACGGGGTGGTATGAAGCTTTCTTT. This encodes CASSLTGWYEAFF.

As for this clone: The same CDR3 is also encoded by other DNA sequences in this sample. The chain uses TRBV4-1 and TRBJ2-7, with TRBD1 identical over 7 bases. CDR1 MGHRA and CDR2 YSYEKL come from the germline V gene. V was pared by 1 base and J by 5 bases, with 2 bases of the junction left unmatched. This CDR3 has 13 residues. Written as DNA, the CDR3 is TGCGCCAGCAGCCAAGTAGGGGGCGACGAGCAGTACTTC. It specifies CASSQVGGDEQYF.

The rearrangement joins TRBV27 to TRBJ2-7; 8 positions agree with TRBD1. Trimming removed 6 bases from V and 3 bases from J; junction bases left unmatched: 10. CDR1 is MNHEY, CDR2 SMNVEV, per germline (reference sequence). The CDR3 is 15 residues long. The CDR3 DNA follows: TGTGCCAGCAGCCCACAGGGGGTGATGGGCTACGAGCAGTACTTC. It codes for CASSPQGVMGYEQYF.

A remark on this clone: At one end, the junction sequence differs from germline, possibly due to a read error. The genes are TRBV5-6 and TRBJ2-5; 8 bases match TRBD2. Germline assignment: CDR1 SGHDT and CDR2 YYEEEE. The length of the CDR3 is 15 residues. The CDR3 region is CASSSARAGEETQYF. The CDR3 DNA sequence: TGTGCTAGCAGCTCAGCCCGAGCGGGAGAAGAGACCCAGTACTTC.

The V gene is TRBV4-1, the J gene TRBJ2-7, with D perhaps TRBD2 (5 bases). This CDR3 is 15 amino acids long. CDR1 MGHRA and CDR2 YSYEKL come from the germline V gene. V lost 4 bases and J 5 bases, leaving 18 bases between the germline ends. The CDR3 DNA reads TGCGCCAGCAGCCCCCAGGAGAGAGGGTTCGACGAGCAGTACTTC. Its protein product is CASSPQERGFDEQYF.

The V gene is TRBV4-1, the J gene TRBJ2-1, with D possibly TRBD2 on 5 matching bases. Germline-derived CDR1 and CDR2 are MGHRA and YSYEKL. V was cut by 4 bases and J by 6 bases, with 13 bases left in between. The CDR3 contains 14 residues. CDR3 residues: CASSLVPGFNEQFF. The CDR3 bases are TGCGCCAGCAGCCTCGTACCGGGGTTCAATGAGCAGTTCTTC.

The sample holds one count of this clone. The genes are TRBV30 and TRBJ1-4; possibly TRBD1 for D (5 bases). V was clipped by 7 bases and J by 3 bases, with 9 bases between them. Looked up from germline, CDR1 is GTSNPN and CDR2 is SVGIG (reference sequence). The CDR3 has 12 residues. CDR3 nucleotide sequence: TGTGCCTTCATGGGGGCTAATGAAAAACTGTTTTTT. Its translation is CAFMGANEKLFF.

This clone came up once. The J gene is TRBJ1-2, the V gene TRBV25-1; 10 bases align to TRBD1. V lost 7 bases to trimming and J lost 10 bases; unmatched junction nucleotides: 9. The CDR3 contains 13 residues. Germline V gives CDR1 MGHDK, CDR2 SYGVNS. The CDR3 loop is CASKPGTGANYTF. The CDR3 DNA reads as TGTGCCAGCAAACCCGGGACAGGGGCGAACTACACCTTC.

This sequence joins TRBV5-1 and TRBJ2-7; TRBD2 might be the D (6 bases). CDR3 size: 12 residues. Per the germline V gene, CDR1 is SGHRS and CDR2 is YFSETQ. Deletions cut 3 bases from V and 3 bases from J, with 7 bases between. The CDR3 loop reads CASSWGDYEQYF. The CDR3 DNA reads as TGCGCCAGCAGCTGGGGGGACTACGAGCAGTACTTC.

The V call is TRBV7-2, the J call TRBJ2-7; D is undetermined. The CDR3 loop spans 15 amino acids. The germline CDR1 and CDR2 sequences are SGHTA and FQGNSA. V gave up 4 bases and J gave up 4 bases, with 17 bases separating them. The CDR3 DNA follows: TGTGCCAGCAGCTCCCCGGAGTTGTCTCGGTACGAGCAGTACTTC. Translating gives CASSSPELSRYEQYF.

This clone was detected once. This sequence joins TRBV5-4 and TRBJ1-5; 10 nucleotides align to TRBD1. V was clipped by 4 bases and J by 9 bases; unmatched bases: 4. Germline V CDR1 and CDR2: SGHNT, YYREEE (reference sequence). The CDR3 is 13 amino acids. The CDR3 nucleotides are TGTGCCAGCAGCAGACAGGGGGCGCGGCCCCAGCATTTT. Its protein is CASSRQGARPQHF.

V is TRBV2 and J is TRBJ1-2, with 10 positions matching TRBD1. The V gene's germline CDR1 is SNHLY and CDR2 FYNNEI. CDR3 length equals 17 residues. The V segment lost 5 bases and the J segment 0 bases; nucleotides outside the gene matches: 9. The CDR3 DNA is TGTGCCAGCAGTACCCGACAGGGGGCCCGTACTAACTATGGCTACACCTTC. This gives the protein CASSTRQGARTNYGYTF.

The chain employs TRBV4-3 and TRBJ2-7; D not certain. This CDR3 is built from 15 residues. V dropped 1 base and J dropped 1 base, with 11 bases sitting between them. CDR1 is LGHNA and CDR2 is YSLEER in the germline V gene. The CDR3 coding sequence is TGCGCCAGCAGCCAAGGGATAGGGTCATCCTACGAGCAGTACTTC. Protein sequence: CASSQGIGSSYEQYF.

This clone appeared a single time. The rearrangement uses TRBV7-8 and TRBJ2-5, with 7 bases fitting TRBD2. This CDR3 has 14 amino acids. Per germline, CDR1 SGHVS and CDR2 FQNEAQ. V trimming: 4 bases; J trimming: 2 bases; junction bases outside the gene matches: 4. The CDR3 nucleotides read TGTGCCAGCAGCTCCCTAGCGGTACAAGAGACCCAGTACTTC. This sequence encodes CASSSLAVQETQYF.

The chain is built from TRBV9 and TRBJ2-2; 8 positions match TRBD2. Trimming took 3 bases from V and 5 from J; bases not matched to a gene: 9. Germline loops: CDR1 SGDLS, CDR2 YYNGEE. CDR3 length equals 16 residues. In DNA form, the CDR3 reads TGTGCCAGCAGCGCCGGGAGGGCTGGGGAAACCGGGGAGCTGTTTTTT. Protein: CASSAGRAGETGELFF.

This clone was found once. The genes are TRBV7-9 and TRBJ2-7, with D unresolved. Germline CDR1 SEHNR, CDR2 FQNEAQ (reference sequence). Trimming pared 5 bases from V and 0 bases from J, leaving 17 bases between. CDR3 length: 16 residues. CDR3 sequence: CASSPDIPESSYEQYF. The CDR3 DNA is TGTGCCAGCAGCCCTGACATTCCAGAGTCCTCCTACGAGCAGTACTTC.

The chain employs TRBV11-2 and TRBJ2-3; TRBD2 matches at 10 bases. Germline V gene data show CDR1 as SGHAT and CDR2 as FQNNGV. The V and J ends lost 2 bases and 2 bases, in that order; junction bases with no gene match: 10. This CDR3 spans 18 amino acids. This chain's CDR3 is CASSLNSGRSGDTDTQYF. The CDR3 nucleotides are TGTGCCAGCAGCTTAAATAGCGGGAGGTCGGGAGACACAGATACGCAGTATTTT.

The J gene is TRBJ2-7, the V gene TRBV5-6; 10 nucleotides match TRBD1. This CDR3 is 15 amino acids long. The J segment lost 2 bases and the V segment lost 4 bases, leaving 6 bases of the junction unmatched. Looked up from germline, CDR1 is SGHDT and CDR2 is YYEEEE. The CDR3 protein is CASSGTGAPTYEQYF. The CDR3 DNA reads TGTGCCAGCAGCGGGACAGGGGCCCCTACCTACGAGCAGTACTTC.

CDR3 protein: CASSDVAGGVPHNEQFF. The CDR3 DNA is TGTGCCAGCAGTGATGTAGCGGGAGGAGTACCCCACAATGAGCAGTTCTTC. The rearrangement uses TRBV2 and TRBJ2-1; 10 nucleotides agree with TRBD2. Germline trimming cut 3 bases from V and 5 bases from J; bases unmatched to any gene: 10. Germline CDR1 reads SNHLY; CDR2 reads FYNNEI. This CDR3 is built from 17 residues.